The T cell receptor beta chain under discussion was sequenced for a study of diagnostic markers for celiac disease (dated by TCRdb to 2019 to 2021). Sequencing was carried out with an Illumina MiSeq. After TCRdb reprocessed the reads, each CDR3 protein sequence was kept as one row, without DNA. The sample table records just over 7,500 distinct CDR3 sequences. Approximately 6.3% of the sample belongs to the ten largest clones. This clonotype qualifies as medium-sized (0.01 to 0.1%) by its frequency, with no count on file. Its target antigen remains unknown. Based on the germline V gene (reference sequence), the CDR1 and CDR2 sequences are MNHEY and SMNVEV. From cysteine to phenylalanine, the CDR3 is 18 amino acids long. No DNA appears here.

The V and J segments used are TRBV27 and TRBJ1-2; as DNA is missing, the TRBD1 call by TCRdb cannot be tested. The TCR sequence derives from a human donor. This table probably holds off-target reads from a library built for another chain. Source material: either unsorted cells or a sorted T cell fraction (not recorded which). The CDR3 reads CASSLYPRGPAEGYGYTF.